Described below is a single T cell receptor (beta chain) sequence and its context. Which antigen it targets is not known. One base away there is no much larger clone; base qualities are not given. This sample's treatment or condition label indicates: oral pan-JAK inhibitor, 5-10 mg twice daily. Lesional scalp punch biopsies and peripheral blood were obtained from alopecia areata patients. PBMCs were isolated by density centrifugation and stained for CD3, CD4 and CD8, and CD4+ and CD8+ T cells were sorted on a FACSAria. The library was built by means of the immunoSEQ multiplex PCR assay. RNA was extracted from all samples and reverse transcribed into cDNA as template for TCR sequencing. First-strand cDNA was synthesized with SuperScript III using a 2:1 mix of oligo-dT and random hexamers. A synthetic immune receptor repertoire was used to assess amplification bias, and residual bias was removed computationally. The study's own analysis went as follows. After raw reads were preprocessed to remove errors, the CDR3 was defined following IMGT conventions as running from the conserved cysteine to phenylalanine. Clonality was computed by normalizing Shannon entropy by log2 of the number of productive unique TCRs and subtracting the result from 1. CD4 or CD8 identity of scalp clones was inferred by cross-referencing scalp TCRbeta sequences with sorted blood CD4 and CD8 repertoires. The table was pulled from immuneACCESS by TCRdb, which kept in-frame rearrangements only. Such tables lose some clones; where checked, under half of the loss comes from unresolved V genes, and the rest has no known cause. D and trimming come from the DNA, and the V and J calls and clone size come from that table. The table for this sample lists more than 95,000 clones; around 84% of them were counted only once. The biggest ten clones account for around 10% of the sample.

This sample was included in a study of CD8+ T cells in alopecia areata (dated by TCRdb to 2016 to 2019). About the full investigation: The treated patients, all with moderate-to-severe alopecia areata, were enrolled in an open-label pilot trial of oral tofacitinib given at 5 to 10 mg twice daily. Patients on tofacitinib were biopsied at baseline and after 4 and 24 weeks of treatment, and several of the patients also had a later scalp biopsy. RNA was extracted with the PAXgene miRNA kit for fixed scalp, the miRNeasy kit for PBMCs, and the RNeasy kit for mouse skin. Tofacitinib was administered for 6 to 18 months, and 6 months of follow-up off drug were then conducted to assess delayed response and recurrence. immunoSEQ multiplex PCR using 35 Vbeta forward primers and 13 Jbeta reverse primers was used to amplify TCRbeta CDR3 regions. The SALT score, which quantifies the percentage of affected scalp surface area, was used to measure disease severity in treated patients. Clonality in the scalp was compared among normal scalp (n=4), patchy alopecia areata scalp (n=8), and alopecia totalis/universalis scalp (n=8). The study used high-throughput TCRbeta sequencing to examine T cell clonal expansion in alopecia areata, in both the C3H/HeJ mouse model and human patients. Human TCRbeta sequencing covered scalp tissue and sorted CD4+ and CD8+ peripheral blood T cells from patchy and totalis/universalis alopecia areata patients and healthy controls.

The cysteine opens and the phenylalanine closes a CDR3 of 16 amino acids. The DNA shown is the 48-base CDR3, in frame from base 1. CDR1 and CDR2 are drawn from the germline V gene (reference sequence): PRHDT, FYEKMQ. V is reduced by 7 bases and J by 0 bases, leaving a spacing of 19 bases between them. The paper as a whole reports these results and caveats: TCR sequences shared between patients were less clear than in mice, possibly partly because of HLA diversity in the patient population. Because the treated cohort was small and included a single nonresponder, larger studies are needed to assess links between baseline CD8+ expansion and response. With tofacitinib, both scalp clonality and the number of expanded CD8+ clones among the top 100 scalp clones went down significantly. Compared with normal scalp, lesional scalp had higher clonality and more expanded CD8+ clones, particularly in alopecia totalis/universalis, a pattern that suggests antigenic drive. Many expanded lesional clones were found to persist in scalp and blood during tofacitinib treatment, and relapse after treatment cessation may be partly explained by this persistence. Unlike mouse skin, which is dominated by gammadelta T cells, normal human skin has resident alphabeta T cells that are also sequenced, and this complicates analysis of the scalp TCR repertoire.

The receptor chain draws on TRBV13 and TRBJ2-7, with the D assignment possibly TRBD1 or TRBD2, given 6 matching bases for each. The TCR originated in a human donor with alopecia areata. The sample in question was CD8+ T cells sorted from blood, obtained between weeks 30 and 35, from a patient treated with tofacitinib. This receptor has the CDR3 CASTLGGRVSSYEQYF. The nucleotide sequence reads TGTGCCAGCACCCTAGGGGGGCGGGTTAGCTCCTACGAGCAGTACTTC.